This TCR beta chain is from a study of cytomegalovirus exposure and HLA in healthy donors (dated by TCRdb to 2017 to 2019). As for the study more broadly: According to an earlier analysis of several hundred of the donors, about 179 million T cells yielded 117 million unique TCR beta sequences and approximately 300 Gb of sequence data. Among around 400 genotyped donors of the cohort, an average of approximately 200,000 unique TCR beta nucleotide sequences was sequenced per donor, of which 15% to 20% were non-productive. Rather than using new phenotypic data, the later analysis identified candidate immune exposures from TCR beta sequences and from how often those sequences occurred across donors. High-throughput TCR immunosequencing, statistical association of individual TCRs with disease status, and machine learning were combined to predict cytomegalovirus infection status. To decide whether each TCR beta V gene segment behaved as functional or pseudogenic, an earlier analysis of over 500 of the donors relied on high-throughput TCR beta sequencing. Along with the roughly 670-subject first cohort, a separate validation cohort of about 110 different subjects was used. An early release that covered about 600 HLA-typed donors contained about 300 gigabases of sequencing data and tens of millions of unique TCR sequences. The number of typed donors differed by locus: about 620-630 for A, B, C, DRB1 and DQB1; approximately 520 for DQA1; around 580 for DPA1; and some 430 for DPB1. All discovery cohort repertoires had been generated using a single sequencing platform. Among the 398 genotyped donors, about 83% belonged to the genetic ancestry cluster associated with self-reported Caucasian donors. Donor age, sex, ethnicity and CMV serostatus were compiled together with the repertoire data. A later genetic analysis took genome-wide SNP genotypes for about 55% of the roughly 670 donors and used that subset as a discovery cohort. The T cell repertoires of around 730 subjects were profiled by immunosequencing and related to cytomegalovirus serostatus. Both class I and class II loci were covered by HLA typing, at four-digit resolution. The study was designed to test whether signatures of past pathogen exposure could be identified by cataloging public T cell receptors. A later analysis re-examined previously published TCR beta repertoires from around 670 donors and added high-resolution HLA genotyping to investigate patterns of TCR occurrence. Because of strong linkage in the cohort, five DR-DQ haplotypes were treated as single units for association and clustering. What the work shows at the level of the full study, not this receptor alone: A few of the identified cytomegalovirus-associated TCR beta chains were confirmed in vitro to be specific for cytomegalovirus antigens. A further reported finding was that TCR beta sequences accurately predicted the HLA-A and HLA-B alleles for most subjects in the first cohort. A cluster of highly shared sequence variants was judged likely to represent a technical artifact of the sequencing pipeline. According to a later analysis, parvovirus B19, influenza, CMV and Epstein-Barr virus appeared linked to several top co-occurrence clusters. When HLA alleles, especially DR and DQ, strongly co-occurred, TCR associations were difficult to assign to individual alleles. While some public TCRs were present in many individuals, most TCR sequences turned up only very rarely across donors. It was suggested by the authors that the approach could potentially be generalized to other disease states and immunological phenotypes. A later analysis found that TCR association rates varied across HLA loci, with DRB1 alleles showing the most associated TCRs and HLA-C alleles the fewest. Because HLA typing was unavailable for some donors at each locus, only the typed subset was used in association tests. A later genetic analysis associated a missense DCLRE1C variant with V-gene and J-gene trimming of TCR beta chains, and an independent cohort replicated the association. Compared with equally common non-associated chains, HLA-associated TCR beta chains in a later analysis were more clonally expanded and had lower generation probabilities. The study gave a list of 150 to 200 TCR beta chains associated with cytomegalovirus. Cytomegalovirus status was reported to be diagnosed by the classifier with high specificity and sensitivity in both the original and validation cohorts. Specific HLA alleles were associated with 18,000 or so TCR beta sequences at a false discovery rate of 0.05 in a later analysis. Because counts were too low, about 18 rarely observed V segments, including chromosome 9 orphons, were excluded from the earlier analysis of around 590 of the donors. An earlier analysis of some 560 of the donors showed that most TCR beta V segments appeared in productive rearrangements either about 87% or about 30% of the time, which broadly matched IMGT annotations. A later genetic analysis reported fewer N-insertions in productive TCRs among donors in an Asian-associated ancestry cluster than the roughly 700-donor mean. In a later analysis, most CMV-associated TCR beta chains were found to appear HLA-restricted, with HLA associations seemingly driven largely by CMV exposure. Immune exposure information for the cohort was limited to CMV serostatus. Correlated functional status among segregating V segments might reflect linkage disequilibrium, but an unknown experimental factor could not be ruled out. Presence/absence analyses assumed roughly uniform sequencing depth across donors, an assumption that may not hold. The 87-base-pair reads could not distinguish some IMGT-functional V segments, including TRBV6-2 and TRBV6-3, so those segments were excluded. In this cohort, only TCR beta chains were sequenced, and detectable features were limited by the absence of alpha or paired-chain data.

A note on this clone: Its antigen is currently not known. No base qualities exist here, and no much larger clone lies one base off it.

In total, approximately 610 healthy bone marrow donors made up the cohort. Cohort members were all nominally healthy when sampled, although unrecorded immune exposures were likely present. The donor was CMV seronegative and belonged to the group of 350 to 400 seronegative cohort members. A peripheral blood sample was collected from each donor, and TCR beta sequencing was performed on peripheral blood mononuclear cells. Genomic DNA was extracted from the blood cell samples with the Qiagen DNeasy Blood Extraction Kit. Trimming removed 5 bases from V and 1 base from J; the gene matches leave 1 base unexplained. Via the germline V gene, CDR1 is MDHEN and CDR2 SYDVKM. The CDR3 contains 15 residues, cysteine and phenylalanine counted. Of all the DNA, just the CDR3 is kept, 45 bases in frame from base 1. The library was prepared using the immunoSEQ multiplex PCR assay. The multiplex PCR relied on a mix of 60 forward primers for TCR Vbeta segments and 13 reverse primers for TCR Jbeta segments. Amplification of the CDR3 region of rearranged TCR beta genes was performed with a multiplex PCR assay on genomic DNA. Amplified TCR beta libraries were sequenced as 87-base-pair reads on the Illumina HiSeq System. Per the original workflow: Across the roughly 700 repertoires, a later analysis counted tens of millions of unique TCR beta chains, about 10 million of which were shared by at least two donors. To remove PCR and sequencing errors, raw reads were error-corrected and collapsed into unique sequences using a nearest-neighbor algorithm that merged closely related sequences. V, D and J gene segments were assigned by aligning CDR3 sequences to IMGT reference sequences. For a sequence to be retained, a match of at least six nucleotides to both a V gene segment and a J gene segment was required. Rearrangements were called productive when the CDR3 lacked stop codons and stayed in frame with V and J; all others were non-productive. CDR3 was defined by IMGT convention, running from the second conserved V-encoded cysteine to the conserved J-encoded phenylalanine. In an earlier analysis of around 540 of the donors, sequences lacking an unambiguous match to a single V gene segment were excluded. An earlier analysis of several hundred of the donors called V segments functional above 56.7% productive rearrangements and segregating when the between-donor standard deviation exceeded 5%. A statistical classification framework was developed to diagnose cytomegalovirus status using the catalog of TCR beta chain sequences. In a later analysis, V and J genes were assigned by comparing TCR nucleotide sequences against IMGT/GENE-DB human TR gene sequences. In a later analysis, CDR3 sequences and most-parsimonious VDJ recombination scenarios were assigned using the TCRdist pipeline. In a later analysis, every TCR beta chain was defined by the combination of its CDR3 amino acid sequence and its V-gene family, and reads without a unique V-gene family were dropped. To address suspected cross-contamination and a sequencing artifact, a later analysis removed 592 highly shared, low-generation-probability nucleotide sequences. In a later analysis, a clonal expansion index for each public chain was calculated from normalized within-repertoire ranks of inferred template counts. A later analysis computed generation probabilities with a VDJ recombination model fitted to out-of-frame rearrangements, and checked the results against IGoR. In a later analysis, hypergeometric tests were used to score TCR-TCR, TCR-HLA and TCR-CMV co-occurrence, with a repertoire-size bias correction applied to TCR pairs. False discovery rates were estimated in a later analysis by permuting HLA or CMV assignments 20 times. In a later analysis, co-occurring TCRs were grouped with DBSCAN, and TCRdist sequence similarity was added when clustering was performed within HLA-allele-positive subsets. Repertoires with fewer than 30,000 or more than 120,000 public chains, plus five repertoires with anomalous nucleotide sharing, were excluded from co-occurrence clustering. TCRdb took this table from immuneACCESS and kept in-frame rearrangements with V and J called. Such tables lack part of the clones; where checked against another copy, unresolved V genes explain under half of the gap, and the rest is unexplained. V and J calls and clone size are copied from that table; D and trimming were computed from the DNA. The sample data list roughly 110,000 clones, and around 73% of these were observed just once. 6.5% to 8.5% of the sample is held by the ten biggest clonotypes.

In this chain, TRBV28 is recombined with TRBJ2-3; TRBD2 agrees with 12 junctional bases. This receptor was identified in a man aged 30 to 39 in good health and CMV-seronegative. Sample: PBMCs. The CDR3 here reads CASSTSGGRTDTQYF. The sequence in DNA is TGTGCCAGCAGTACTAGCGGGGGGCGCACAGATACGCAGTATTTT.